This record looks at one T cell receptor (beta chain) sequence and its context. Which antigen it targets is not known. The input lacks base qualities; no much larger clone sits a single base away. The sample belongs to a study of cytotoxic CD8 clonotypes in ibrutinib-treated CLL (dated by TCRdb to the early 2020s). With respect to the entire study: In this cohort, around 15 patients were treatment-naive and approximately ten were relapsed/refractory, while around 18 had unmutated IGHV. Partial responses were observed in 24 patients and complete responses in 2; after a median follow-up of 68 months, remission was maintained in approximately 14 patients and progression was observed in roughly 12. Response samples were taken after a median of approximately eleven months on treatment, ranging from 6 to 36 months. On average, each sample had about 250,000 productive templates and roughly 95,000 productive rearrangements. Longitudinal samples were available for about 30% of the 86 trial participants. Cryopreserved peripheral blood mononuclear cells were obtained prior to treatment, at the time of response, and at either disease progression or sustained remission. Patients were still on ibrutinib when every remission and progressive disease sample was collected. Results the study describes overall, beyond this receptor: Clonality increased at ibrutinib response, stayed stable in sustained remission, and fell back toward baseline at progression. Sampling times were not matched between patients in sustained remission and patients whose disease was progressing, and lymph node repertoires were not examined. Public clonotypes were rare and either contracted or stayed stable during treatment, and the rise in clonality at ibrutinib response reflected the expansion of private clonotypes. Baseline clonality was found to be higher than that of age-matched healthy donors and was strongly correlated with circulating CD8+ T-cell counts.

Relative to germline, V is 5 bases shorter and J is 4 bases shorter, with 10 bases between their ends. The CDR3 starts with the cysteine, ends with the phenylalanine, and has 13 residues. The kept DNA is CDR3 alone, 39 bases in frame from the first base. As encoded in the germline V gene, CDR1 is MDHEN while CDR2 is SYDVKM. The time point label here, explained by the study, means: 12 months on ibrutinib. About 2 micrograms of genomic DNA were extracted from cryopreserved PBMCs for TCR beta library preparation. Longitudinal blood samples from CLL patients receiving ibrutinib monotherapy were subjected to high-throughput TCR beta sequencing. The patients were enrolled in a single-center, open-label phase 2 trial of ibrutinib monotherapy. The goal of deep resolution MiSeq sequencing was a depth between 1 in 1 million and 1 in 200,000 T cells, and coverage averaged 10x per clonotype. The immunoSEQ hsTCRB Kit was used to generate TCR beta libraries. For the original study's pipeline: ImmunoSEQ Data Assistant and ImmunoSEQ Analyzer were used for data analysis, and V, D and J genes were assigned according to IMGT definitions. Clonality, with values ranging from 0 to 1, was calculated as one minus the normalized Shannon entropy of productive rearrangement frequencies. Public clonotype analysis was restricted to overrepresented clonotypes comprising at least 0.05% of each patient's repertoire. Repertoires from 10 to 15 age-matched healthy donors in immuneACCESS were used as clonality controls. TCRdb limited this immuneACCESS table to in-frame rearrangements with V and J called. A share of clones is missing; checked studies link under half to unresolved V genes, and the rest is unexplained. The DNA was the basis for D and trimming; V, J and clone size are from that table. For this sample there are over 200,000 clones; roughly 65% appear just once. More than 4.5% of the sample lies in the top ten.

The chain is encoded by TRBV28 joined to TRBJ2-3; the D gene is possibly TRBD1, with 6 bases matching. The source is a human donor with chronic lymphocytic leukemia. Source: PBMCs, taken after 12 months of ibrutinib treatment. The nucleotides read TGTGCCAGCAGTACTCAGGGGCCAGATACGCAGTATTTT. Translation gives CASSTQGPDTQYF.